The 10 T cell receptor beta chains listed next were all sequenced from one sample in a study of control samples from healthy donors and cancer patients (dated by TCRdb to 2018 to 2020). The method behind the library was the immunoSEQ multiplex PCR assay. This immuneACCESS table, as held by TCRdb, lists in-frame sequences with V and J called but not all clones. Of the missing ones, under half trace to an unresolved V gene in checked studies; the others have no known cause. This sample is represented by about 120,000 clones; more than 75% of them were singletons. The top ten hold 1.5% to 2% of the sample. Sequenced sample: blood. These receptors all come from a man between 18 and 29 years old in good health.

This clone was counted a few times. V usage is TRBV30 and J usage is TRBJ2-7, with D maybe TRBD2 (6 bases). The CDR3 length is 18 residues. The germline V and J ends were trimmed by 0 bases and 1 base, with 22 bases remaining between them. Per germline, CDR1 GTSNPN and CDR2 SVGIG (reference sequence). The CDR3 reads CAWSVHRGGAGLSYEQYF. In nucleotides, the CDR3 is TGTGCCTGGAGTGTACACCGTGGGGGAGCGGGCTTATCCTACGAGCAGTACTTC.

The chain combines TRBV10-1 with TRBJ1-1; possibly TRBD1 for D (5 bases). The CDR3 length is 14 residues. CDR1 WNHNN and CDR2 SYGVQD come from the germline V gene (reference sequence). Trimming removed 6 bases at V and 4 bases at J, with 15 bases between. CDR3 loop: CASSGPGMSTEAFF. CDR3 coding DNA: TGCGCCAGCAGCGGACCAGGGATGTCCACTGAAGCTTTCTTT.

V usage is TRBV9 and J usage is TRBJ2-1; 7 nucleotides line up with TRBD2. V gave up 4 bases and J gave up 8 bases; unmatched junction bases: 12. There are 15 residues in the CDR3. Germline V gives CDR1 SGDLS, CDR2 YYNGEE. The CDR3 here is CASSHGTTPVDEQFF. CDR3 DNA: TGTGCCAGCAGCCATGGGACTACCCCCGTCGATGAGCAGTTCTTC.

The table lists this clone with a few counts. This sequence joins TRBV5-1 and TRBJ1-2; D gene unclear. Germline CDR1 reads SGHRS; CDR2 reads YFSETQ. V was cut by 4 bases and J by 4 bases, with 17 bases left in between. The CDR3 contains 15 residues. As DNA, the CDR3 is TGCGCCAGCAGCCCCGAAAGTGGACGGAGCTATGGCTACACCTTC. Translation: CASSPESGRSYGYTF.

V gene TRBV7-2 combines with J gene TRBJ2-7; D may be TRBD2 (6 bases). The CDR3 covers 13 residues. V lost 4 bases to trimming and J lost 6 bases, with 13 bases between them. Germline-derived CDR1 and CDR2 are SGHTA and FQGNSA. The CDR3 spells CASSSVGGLEQYF. The CDR3 nucleotides are TGTGCCAGCAGCTCGGTAGGAGGGCTCGAGCAGTACTTC.

The genes are TRBV2 and TRBJ2-7; D is ambiguous. From germline, CDR1 is SNHLY and CDR2 FYNNEI. V lost 4 bases, J lost 3 bases, and 10 bases lay in between. The CDR3 sequence is 13 residues long. The CDR3 loop is CASSGPPNYEQYF. The CDR3 coding sequence is TGTGCCAGCAGTGGTCCACCCAACTACGAGCAGTACTTC. Supplemented by reference TRBV2 and TRBJ2-7, the full variable domain reads EPEVTQTPSHQVTQMGQEVILRCVPISNHLYFYWYRQILGQKVEFLVSFYNNEISEKSEIFDDQFSVERPDGSNFTLKIRSTKLEDSAMYFCASSGPPNYEQYFGPGTRLTVT.

This clone was picked up one time. This chain connects TRBV10-2 to TRBJ1-2; D is perhaps TRBD1 (5 bases). V gave up 0 bases and J gave up 3 bases, with 17 bases separating them. This CDR3 region has 17 residues. Per the germline V gene, CDR1 is WSHSY and CDR2 is SAAADI. This chain's CDR3 is CASSESSWGSGHYGYTF. Written as DNA, the CDR3 is TGCGCCAGCAGTGAGTCCTCCTGGGGCTCAGGGCACTATGGCTACACCTTC.

V usage is TRBV4-1 and J usage is TRBJ2-3; D is possibly TRBD2 (7 bases). The germline gives CDR1 MGHRA, CDR2 YSYEKL. Deletions cut 7 bases from V and 5 bases from J, with 16 bases between. The CDR3 runs to 14 residues. CDR3 sequence reads: CASKAAGQGDTQYF. The CDR3 region has the DNA TGCGCCAGCAAGGCAGCGGGACAAGGAGATACGCAGTATTTT.

The V call is TRBV5-4, the J call TRBJ2-2, with TRBD2 as a possible D gene (5 bases). This CDR3 has 14 residues. The V gene's germline CDR1 is SGHNT and CDR2 YYREEE (reference sequence). Trimming took 4 bases from V and 7 from J, leaving 14 bases between them. DNA of the CDR3: TGTGCCAGCAGCGTGGGCCCTGCGGGCGGGGAGCTGTTTTTT. This sequence encodes CASSVGPAGGELFF.

This clone was recorded only once. This sequence joins TRBV12-3 or TRBV12-4 and TRBJ2-2, with D perhaps TRBD1 (5 bases). The CDR3 has 13 amino acids. Trimming pared 2 bases from V and 10 bases from J, leaving 11 bases between. The CDR3 DNA reads as TGTGCCAGCAGTTTATTCCGGACACCGGAGCTGTTTTTT. This gives the protein CASSLFRTPELFF.